The present entry profiles one T cell receptor beta chain with its context. What it binds is not known. The authors isolated CD4+ T cells after less than eleven days of culture. Either the mRNA-1273 or the BNT162b2 vaccine was given to participants as two doses. Vaccinated participants had no history of SARS-CoV-2 infection and tested negative for nucleocapsid antibodies. The authors replaced half the medium with IL-2 medium on days 3 and 7. Generated by immunoSEQ multiplex PCR, the TCRdb table keeps only in-frame clones and is missing some. The table shows 45,000 to 55,000 clones, with approximately 70% occurring only once. This record comes from a study of vaccination effects on CD4 cells after COVID-19. General study results and limits: No early post-infection timepoints were available in the study, which also included few convalescent patients.

V was cut by 3 bases and J by 0 bases, with 6 bases left in between. This CDR3 has 13 residues. From germline, CDR1 is KGHSH and CDR2 LQKENI. The specimen comprised CD4+ T cells from PBMCs cultured without peptide, sampled after COVID-19 vaccination. The chain recombines TRBV18 with TRBJ2-7; TRBD1 or TRBD2 may be the D gene (5 bases each). The TCR was taken from a human donor who received a COVID-19 vaccine. DNA for the CDR3: TGTGCCAGCTCACCTGGGACCTCCTACGAGCAGTACTTC. Protein sequence: CASSPGTSYEQYF.